Below, 27 T cell receptor beta chains from the same sample are listed, as sequenced in a study of ipilimumab plus nivolumab after autologous stem cell transplantation. Libraries were prepared by immunoSEQ multiplex PCR; TCRdb keeps only in-frame clonotypes and omits some of them. The sample shows around 15,000 clones, 81% of them seen only once. Sample: PBMCs, taken in a trial of ipilimumab plus nivolumab as post-transplant consolidation. All receptors come from a male donor with diffuse large B-cell lymphoma.

This chain connects TRBV18 to TRBJ2-5; D uncertain. Per germline, CDR1 KGHSH and CDR2 LQKENI. The CDR3 totals 13 residues. V dropped 2 bases and J dropped 4 bases, with 8 bases sitting between them. In DNA, the CDR3 is TGTGCCAGCTCACCAGGGAAATTAGAGACCCAGTACTTC. Amino acid sequence: CASSPGKLETQYF.

The rearrangement links TRBV10-3 to TRBJ2-1; 13 bases are shared with TRBD2. CDR3 size: 15 residues. Germline V CDR1 and CDR2: ENHRY, SYGVKD. Losses at the gene ends were 5 bases for V and 9 bases for J; bases not matched to a gene: 7. The CDR3 loop reads CAISTGTSGIVEQFF. CDR3 nucleotides: TGTGCCATCAGTACCGGGACTAGCGGGATTGTTGAGCAGTTCTTC.

The chain has TRBV7-8 and TRBJ2-3; TRBD2 is a possible D gene (7 bases). Looked up from germline, CDR1 is SGHVS and CDR2 is FQNEAQ. V dropped 0 bases and J dropped 6 bases, with 13 bases sitting between them. The CDR3 is made up of 15 amino acids. The CDR3 DNA follows: TGTGCCAGCAGCTTAGCATGGGGGGGGGCGGATACGCAGTATTTT. Encoded protein: CASSLAWGGADTQYF.

The V call is TRBV12-5, the J call TRBJ2-7; D is unclear. Germline loops: CDR1 LGHNT, CDR2 FRNRAP. The germline V and J ends were trimmed by 2 bases and 1 base, with 21 bases remaining between them. The CDR3 sequence is 18 residues long. The CDR3 loop reads CASGLSTGRHLLSYEQYF. The CDR3 region has the DNA TGTGCTAGTGGTTTGAGTACCGGGCGGCACCTTCTGTCCTACGAGCAGTACTTC.

The J gene is TRBJ2-1, the V gene TRBV9, with D tentatively TRBD2 (6 bases). The CDR3 is 18 residues long. Germline V gene lookup returns CDR1 SGDLS and CDR2 YYNGEE. V lost 4 bases, J lost 1 base, and 21 bases lay in between. CDR3 in DNA: TGTGCCAGCAGCTCTCTCCCCACTAGCCCCCTATCCTACAATGAGCAGTTCTTC. Its protein is CASSSLPTSPLSYNEQFF.

The chain uses TRBV5-1 and TRBJ2-3; D is unresolved. The V and J ends lost 5 bases and 0 bases respectively, with 4 bases between them. The CDR3 is made up of 12 amino acids. Germline CDR1 reads SGHRS; CDR2 reads YFSETQ. CDR3 sequence reads: CASRASTDTQYF. CDR3 nucleotide sequence: TGCGCCAGCAGGGCTAGCACAGATACGCAGTATTTT.

The chain combines TRBV5-4 with TRBJ2-7, with TRBD2 as a possible D gene (6 bases). This CDR3 has 16 residues. Trimming pared 5 bases from V and 2 bases from J, leaving 20 bases between. Looked up from germline, CDR1 is SGHNT and CDR2 is YYREEE (reference sequence). CDR3 sequence: CASSTPRGGLTYEQYF. CDR3 DNA: TGTGCCAGCAGTACCCCTCGGGGAGGTCTGACCTACGAGCAGTACTTC.

The chain has TRBV6-6 and TRBJ2-1; D might be TRBD2 (6 bases). Germline values: CDR1 MNHNY, CDR2 SVGAGI (reference sequence). The CDR3 spans 13 residues. V dropped 5 bases and J dropped 8 bases, with 13 bases sitting between them. CDR3 sequence (DNA): TGTGCCAGCAGTCGGGACTCGTACTATGAGCAGTTCTTC. As protein: CASSRDSYYEQFF.

This clone has more than one count but fewer than ten. This chain joins TRBV4-1 and TRBJ1-5; 10 nucleotides match TRBD1. The CDR3 loop spans 18 amino acids. V lost 3 bases, J lost 0 bases, and 8 bases stayed unmatched. From germline, CDR1 is MGHRA and CDR2 YSYEKL. For the CDR3, the DNA is TGCGCCAGCAGCCAGTCCGGGACAGGGGTTACTAGCAATCAGCCCCAGCATTTT. It yields the protein CASSQSGTGVTSNQPQHF.

This clone was recorded once. CDR3 bases: TGCGCCAGCAGTGAATCCGGACGGACTGTGGGCTACACCTTC. Amino acid sequence: CASSESGRTVGYTF. The chain carries TRBV10-2 and TRBJ1-2; D is unclear. Germline lookup yields CDR1 WSHSY and CDR2 SAAADI. The CDR3 contains 14 residues. V lost 3 bases and J 8 bases, leaving 16 bases between the germline ends.

CDR3 nucleotide sequence: TGTGCCAGCAGTGATACAAGCGGGAGAAGATACAATGAGCAGTTCTTC. This sequence encodes CASSDTSGRRYNEQFF. The V gene is TRBV2, the J gene TRBJ2-1; 8 nucleotides match TRBD2. CDR1 and CDR2 (germline): SNHLY, FYNNEI. The CDR3 runs 16 residues. The V and J ends lost 3 bases and 4 bases, in that order; junction bases with no gene match: 8. Full variable domain (outside the CDR3, taken from reference TRBV2 and TRBJ2-1): EPEVTQTPSHQVTQMGQEVILRCVPISNHLYFYWYRQILGQKVEFLVSFYNNEISEKSEIFDDQFSVERPDGSNFTLKIRSTKLEDSAMYFCASSDTSGRRYNEQFFGPGTRLTVL.

This clone was seen once. The chain links TRBV30 to TRBJ1-4; D unresolved. Looked up from germline, CDR1 is GTSNPN and CDR2 is SVGIG (reference sequence). V lost 3 bases to trimming and J lost 0 bases, with 14 bases between them. The CDR3 sequence is 16 residues long. As DNA, the CDR3 is TGTGCCTGGAGCGGTCGGAAATTTGCAACTAATGAAAAACTGTTTTTT. It translates to CAWSGRKFATNEKLFF.

The chain is built from TRBV6-1 and TRBJ1-1; 7 bases are a match to TRBD1. Trimming at V came to 0 bases and at J to 0 bases, leaving 4 bases not matched to a gene. Germline CDR1 is MNHNS and CDR2 is SASEGT. The CDR3 spans 16 residues. CDR3 region: CASSEAWTGLNTEAFF. CDR3 in DNA: TGTGCCAGCAGTGAAGCCTGGACAGGCCTGAACACTGAAGCTTTCTTT.

In this sample, this clone turned up a few times. The gene calls are TRBV9 and TRBJ2-4, with 13 bases fitting TRBD2. The CDR3 runs 19 residues. V lost 4 bases, J lost 0 bases, and 10 bases stayed unmatched. The V gene's germline CDR1 is SGDLS and CDR2 YYNGEE. CDR3 in DNA: TGTGCCAGCAGCTTCGGACTAGCGGGGGAAAATAAAGCCAAAAACATTCAGTACTTC. It codes for CASSFGLAGENKAKNIQYF.

The chain carries TRBV5-6 and TRBJ1-2, with TRBD1 matching over 9 bases. J gave up 4 bases and V 2 bases, and 3 bases lay outside the gene matches. From germline, CDR1 is SGHDT and CDR2 YYEEEE. CDR3 length: 14 amino acids. CDR3 DNA: TGTGCCAGCAGCTTACCGGGACAGGGCTATGGCTACACCTTC. It translates to CASSLPGQGYGYTF. The whole variable domain, filled in from reference TRBV5-6 and TRBJ1-2, reads DAGVTQSPTHLIKTRGQQVTLRCSPKSGHDTVSWYQQALGQGPQFIFQYYEEEERQRGNFPDRFSGHQFPNYSSELNVNALLLGDSALYLCASSLPGQGYGYTFGSGTRLTVV.

The chain employs TRBV5-1 and TRBJ2-7; D remains unclear. This CDR3 has 15 amino acids. V lost 6 bases and J 0 bases, leaving 16 bases between the germline ends. Germline values: CDR1 SGHRS, CDR2 YFSETQ. Here the CDR3 reads CASTISGRSSYEQYF. In DNA form, the CDR3 reads TGCGCCAGCACCATCTCAGGCAGGAGCTCCTACGAGCAGTACTTC.

The CDR3 here is CASRKDPGTAFF. CDR3 nucleotide sequence: TGCGCCAGCAGAAAGGACCCAGGGACGGCTTTCTTT. The chain links TRBV4-3 to TRBJ1-1, with D tentatively TRBD1 (5 bases). The CDR3 consists of 12 residues. Germline values: CDR1 LGHNA, CDR2 YSLEER. Trimming took 6 bases from V and 11 from J, leaving 16 bases between them.

The table lists this clone with a count of one. J is TRBJ2-7 and V is TRBV14, with D perhaps TRBD1 or TRBD2 (5 bases each). Germline V lookup: CDR1 SGHDN, CDR2 FVKESK. Trimming left V 4 bases short and J 3 bases short, with 19 bases between. The CDR3 has 16 residues. The CDR3 here is CASSLRGAKVLYEQYF. The CDR3 DNA sequence: TGTGCCAGCAGCCTTCGGGGCGCGAAGGTTCTCTACGAGCAGTACTTC.

This clone is a singleton in its sample. This chain uses TRBV11-2 with TRBJ1-5; D ambiguous. The CDR3 sequence is 18 residues long. Trimming took off 1 base at V and 0 bases at J, with 16 bases between the two ends. CDR1 and CDR2 from the germline V gene are SGHAT and FQNNGV. DNA of the CDR3: TGTGCCAGCAGCTTAGGGCGTGGGCGGCGATTTAGCAATCAGCCCCAGCATTTT. Amino acids: CASSLGRGRRFSNQPQHF.

This sequence joins TRBV13 and TRBJ2-7; 8 nucleotides line up with TRBD1. The CDR3 runs to 17 residues. Germline CDR1 and CDR2: PRHDT and FYEKMQ (reference sequence). The V and J ends lost 5 bases and 2 bases, in that order; junction bases with no gene match: 14. The CDR3 coding sequence is TGTGCCAGCAGCCCCCCTTGGGACAGGCCGAATGCCTACGAGCAGTACTTC. Amino acids: CASSPPWDRPNAYEQYF.

The rearrangement uses TRBV5-4 and TRBJ1-3; D not resolved. Trimming took off 2 bases at V and 0 bases at J, with 9 bases between the two ends. Germline CDR1 reads SGHNT; CDR2 reads YYREEE (reference sequence). This CDR3 has 15 residues. The CDR3 loop reads CASSLGGYSGNTIYF. The CDR3 DNA is TGTGCCAGCAGCTTAGGCGGTTACTCTGGAAACACCATATATTTT.

The chain is built from TRBV11-2 and TRBJ2-7; possibly TRBD2 for D (5 bases). This CDR3 is built from 13 residues. Germline values: CDR1 SGHAT, CDR2 FQNNGV. V was pared by 5 bases and J by 2 bases, with 10 bases between. The CDR3 DNA sequence: TGTGCCAGCAGCACCCTCGGGACCTACGAGCAGTACTTC. Its protein product is CASSTLGTYEQYF.

CDR3 protein: CASSLPTLRKLFF. CDR3 bases: TGCGCCAGCAGCTTGCCTACACTCCGGAAACTGTTTTTT. The rearrangement links TRBV5-1 to TRBJ1-4; the D is unclear. This CDR3 comprises 13 residues. Germline V gene sequence: CDR1 SGHRS, CDR2 YFSETQ. The ends were cut back, 1 base at V and 11 bases at J, with 12 bases in the middle.

This chain uses TRBV5-1 with TRBJ2-5; 16 nucleotides match TRBD2. The CDR3 totals 17 residues. V dropped 4 bases and J dropped 5; count of bases not matched to a gene: 8. Germline V CDR1 and CDR2: SGHRS, YFSETQ. CDR3 nucleotides: TGCGCCAGCAGCCCCGGGACTAGCGGGAGGGCCCTGGAGACCCAGTACTTC. Translated, it gives CASSPGTSGRALETQYF.

This sequence joins TRBV5-1 and TRBJ1-4, with D uncertain. Germline loops: CDR1 SGHRS, CDR2 YFSETQ. The CDR3 is 13 residues long. The V end was cut by 0 bases, the J end by 7 bases, with 7 bases between. The CDR3 DNA sequence: TGCGCCAGCAGCTTGGTCCTAGGTGAAAAACTGTTTTTT. Its protein product is CASSLVLGEKLFF.

This clone was seen more than once but under ten times. The chain combines TRBV7-9 with TRBJ2-3, with TRBD1 identical over 9 bases. Germline lookup yields CDR1 SEHNR and CDR2 FQNEAQ (reference sequence). V trimming: 3 bases; J trimming: 3 bases; junction bases outside the gene matches: 10. The CDR3 is made up of 17 amino acids. This CDR3 is CASSFAGTGNPTDTQYF. Here the CDR3 DNA reads TGTGCCAGCAGCTTTGCCGGGACAGGGAATCCGACAGATACGCAGTATTTT.

The table lists this clone with a few counts. This chain links TRBV4-1 with TRBJ1-1; 8 bases match TRBD1. CDR3 length: 13 residues. V lost 0 bases, J lost 10 bases, and 4 bases stayed unmatched. The V gene's germline CDR1 is MGHRA and CDR2 YSYEKL. The CDR3 DNA reads TGCGCCAGCAGCCAAGATAGCGGGACAGGAGCTTTCTTT. Amino acids: CASSQDSGTGAFF.